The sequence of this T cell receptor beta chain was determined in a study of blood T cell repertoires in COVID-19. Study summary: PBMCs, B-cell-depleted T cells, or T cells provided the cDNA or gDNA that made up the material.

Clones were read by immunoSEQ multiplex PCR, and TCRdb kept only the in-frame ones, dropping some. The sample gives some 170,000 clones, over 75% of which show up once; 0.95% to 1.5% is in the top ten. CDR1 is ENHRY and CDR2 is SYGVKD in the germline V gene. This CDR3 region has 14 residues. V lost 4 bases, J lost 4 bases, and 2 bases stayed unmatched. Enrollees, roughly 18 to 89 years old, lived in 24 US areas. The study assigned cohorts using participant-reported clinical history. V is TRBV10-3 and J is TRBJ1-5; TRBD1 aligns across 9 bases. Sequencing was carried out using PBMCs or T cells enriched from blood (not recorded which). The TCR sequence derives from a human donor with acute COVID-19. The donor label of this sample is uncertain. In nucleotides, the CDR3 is TGTGCCATCAGTGCCGGGACAGGGAATCAGCCCCAGCATTTT. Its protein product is CAISAGTGNQPQHF.